Below, 14 T cell receptor beta chains from the same sample are listed, as sequenced in a study of OX40 agonist ivuxolimab in advanced cancers. To prepare the library, the immunoSEQ multiplex PCR assay was applied. The source is immuneACCESS, and TCRdb retained only in-frame sequences with V and J called. Part of the clones is not carried over; for the studies checked, unresolved V genes explain less than half of this, and the remainder is unexplained. The table for this sample lists about 110,000 clones; about nine tenths of them were counted only once. In total, the top ten clones hold less than 0.35% of the sample. Sample: CD4+ or CD8+ T cells sorted from blood, taken in a trial of the OX40 agonist ivuxolimab. These receptor sequences come from an adult with an advanced solid tumor such as melanoma, head and neck, liver or kidney cancer.

This rearrangement joins TRBV5-1 to TRBJ1-1, with unresolved D. The ends were cut back, 4 bases at V and 3 bases at J, with 7 bases in the middle. The length of the CDR3 is 12 residues. The V gene's germline CDR1 is SGHRS and CDR2 YFSETQ. The CDR3 sequence is CASSLGDTEAFF. CDR3 nucleotides: TGCGCCAGCAGCCTCGGGGACACTGAAGCTTTCTTT.

This clone was seen once. The chain employs TRBV28 and TRBJ1-1; no firm D call. The CDR3 totals 13 residues. Trimming cost V 5 bases and J 6 bases, with 13 bases left between them. Per the germline V gene, CDR1 is MDHEN and CDR2 is SYDVKM. The CDR3 spells CASSLMTPPEAFF. The CDR3 region has the DNA TGTGCCAGCAGTCTAATGACTCCCCCTGAAGCTTTCTTT.

The chain joins TRBV5-4 to TRBJ2-7; D may be TRBD2 (6 bases). CDR1 is SGHNT and CDR2 is YYREEE in the germline V gene (reference sequence). With 4 bases removed from V and 5 bases from J, the gap between germline ends came to 16 bases. The CDR3 is 14 amino acids. CDR3 in amino acids: CASSLLGTEDEQYF. CDR3 nucleotide sequence: TGTGCCAGCAGCCTGCTAGGGACTGAGGACGAGCAGTACTTC.

The V gene is TRBV2, the J gene TRBJ2-5; D ambiguous. V lost 5 bases, J lost 0 bases, and 10 bases lay in between. Germline CDR1 and CDR2: SNHLY and FYNNEI. This CDR3 contains 14 residues. In DNA form, the CDR3 reads TGTGCCAGCAGTATAAATGTCAACCAAGAGACCCAGTACTTC. It yields the protein CASSINVNQETQYF.

This clone has only one observation. The chain has TRBV7-3 and TRBJ1-3; unclear D gene. The germline V gene encodes CDR1 SGHTA and CDR2 FQGTGA. Trimming cost V 5 bases and J 2 bases, with 7 bases left between them. The CDR3 spans 13 residues. The CDR3 sequence: CASSPGAGNTIYF. The CDR3 region has the DNA TGTGCCAGCAGCCCCGGGGCTGGAAACACCATATATTTT. The whole variable domain, remainder taken from reference TRBV7-3 and TRBJ1-3, is GAGVSQTPSNKVTEKGKYVELRCDPISGHTALYWYRQSLGQGPEFLIYFQGTGAADDSGLPNDRFFAVRPEGSVSTLKIQRTERGDSAVYLCASSPGAGNTIYFGEGSWLTVV.

This clone was counted only a few times. The gene calls are TRBV19 and TRBJ2-3, with D tentatively TRBD1 (5 bases). V was pared by 3 bases and J by 3 bases, with 13 bases between. This CDR3 is 15 amino acids long. The germline CDR1 and CDR2 sequences are LNHDA and SQIVND (reference sequence). The CDR3 region is CASSMRSKGTDTQYF. The CDR3 coding sequence is TGTGCCAGTAGTATGAGATCAAAGGGGACAGATACGCAGTATTTT.

This clone has only one observation. J is TRBJ1-2 and V is TRBV30; 9 bases align to TRBD1. V lost 3 bases, J lost 6 bases, and 5 bases stayed unmatched. Germline CDR1 and CDR2: GTSNPN and SVGIG (reference sequence). The CDR3 runs 13 residues. The chain's CDR3 is CAWRIQGAHGYTF. The CDR3 DNA reads TGTGCCTGGAGGATACAGGGGGCTCATGGCTACACCTTC.

The CDR3 protein is CASGISGANVLTF. DNA of the CDR3: TGTGCCAGCGGAATATCTGGGGCCAACGTCCTGACTTTC. This chain connects TRBV6-1 to TRBJ2-6, with unresolved D. The CDR3 consists of 13 residues. V was pared by 8 bases and J by 1 base, with 6 bases between. CDR1 is MNHNS, CDR2 SASEGT, per germline.

This clone was seen a few times. The rearrangement links TRBV19 to TRBJ2-5, with D perhaps matching TRBD1 or TRBD2 (5 bases each). The germline CDR1 and CDR2 sequences are LNHDA and SQIVND (reference sequence). Trimming left V 8 bases short and J 5 bases short, with 15 bases between. The CDR3 spans 13 residues. The CDR3 DNA reads TGTGCCAGTGCCAGGTGGGGGTACGAGACCCAGTACTTC. Amino acids: CASARWGYETQYF.

This clone was found many times. V and J are TRBV19 and TRBJ1-1, with a possible D match to TRBD1 (6 bases). CDR1 and CDR2 from the germline V gene are LNHDA and SQIVND (reference sequence). This CDR3 has 13 residues. V shed 3 bases and J shed 4 bases, with 9 bases lying between them. CDR3 region: CASSMGHRTEAFF. Here the CDR3 DNA reads TGTGCCAGTAGTATGGGACATCGCACTGAAGCTTTCTTT.

The rearrangement links TRBV7-6 to TRBJ1-1; a possible D gene is TRBD1 (6 bases). This CDR3 spans 16 amino acids. Germline V gene sequence: CDR1 SGHVS, CDR2 FNYEAQ. Trimming pared 3 bases from V and 2 bases from J, leaving 16 bases between. This CDR3 reads CASSFNQGGLNTEAFF. CDR3 in DNA: TGTGCCAGCAGCTTCAATCAAGGGGGATTAAACACTGAAGCTTTCTTT.

V gene TRBV10-3 combines with J gene TRBJ2-1, with TRBD1 identical over 7 bases. V was clipped by 6 bases and J by 4 bases; unmatched bases: 9. Germline loops: CDR1 ENHRY, CDR2 SYGVKD. The CDR3 runs 15 residues. The CDR3: CAIRNSGTDYNEQFF. DNA for the CDR3: TGTGCCATCAGAAACTCCGGGACAGATTACAATGAGCAGTTCTTC.

The chain joins TRBV10-2 to TRBJ2-2; 11 bases line up with TRBD2. The germline CDR1 and CDR2 sequences are WSHSY and SAAADI. The CDR3 totals 14 residues. V lost 11 bases, J lost 4 bases, and 6 bases stayed unmatched. The chain's CDR3 is CAGGLAGGTGELFF. The CDR3 coding sequence is TGCGCCGGTGGACTAGCGGGTGGCACCGGGGAGCTGTTTTTT.

V is TRBV11-2 and J is TRBJ1-2; D remains ambiguous. This CDR3 spans 12 amino acids. The germline V and J ends were trimmed by 1 base and 7 bases, with 7 bases remaining between them. CDR1 SGHAT and CDR2 FQNNGV come from the germline V gene. Written as DNA, the CDR3 is TGTGCCAGCAGCTTAGGACACAGTGGCTACACCTTC. It is translated as CASSLGHSGYTF.